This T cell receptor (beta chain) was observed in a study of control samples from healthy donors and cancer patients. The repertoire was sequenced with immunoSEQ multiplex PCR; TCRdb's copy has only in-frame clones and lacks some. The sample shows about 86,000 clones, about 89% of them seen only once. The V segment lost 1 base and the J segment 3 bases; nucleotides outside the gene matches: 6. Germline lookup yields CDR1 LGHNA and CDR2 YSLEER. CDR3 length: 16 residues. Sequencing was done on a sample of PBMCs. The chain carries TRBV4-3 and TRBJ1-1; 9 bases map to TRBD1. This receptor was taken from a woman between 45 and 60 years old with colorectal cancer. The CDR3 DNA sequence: TGCGCCAGCAGCCAAGGGGTATGGACAGGGGACACTGAAGCTTTCTTT. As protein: CASSQGVWTGDTEAFF.